Presented here are 20 T cell receptor beta chains from one specimen sequenced in a study of T cell responses to AZD1222 COVID-19 vaccine. Some clones are missing from TCRdb's copy, which holds only in-frame ones; the method was immunoSEQ multiplex PCR. The sample carries more than 150,000 clones, around 94% recorded once. The source material was peripheral blood, sampled on day 0 of AZD1222 vaccination. The source is an adult in good health.

The genes are TRBV10-2 and TRBJ2-3; tentative D call: TRBD2 (6 bases). V gave up 0 bases and J gave up 1 base, with 14 bases separating them. CDR3 length equals 17 residues. Per the germline V gene, CDR1 is WSHSY and CDR2 is SAAADI. The CDR3 DNA sequence: TGCGCCAGCAGTGAGTCTGCGGGGAGGAGACGCACAGATACGCAGTATTTT. This encodes CASSESAGRRRTDTQYF.

The chain employs TRBV28 and TRBJ1-1, with D possibly being TRBD1 (5 bases). This CDR3 comprises 13 residues. V lost 5 bases to trimming and J lost 4 bases, with 11 bases between them. Germline loops: CDR1 MDHEN, CDR2 SYDVKM. CDR3 nucleotides: TGTGCCAGCAGTCCCACGGGGGGCACTGAAGCTTTCTTT. Its protein is CASSPTGGTEAFF.

A single count supports this clone. The chain carries TRBV7-9 and TRBJ2-3, with D maybe TRBD2 (5 bases). V lost 0 bases and J 6 bases, leaving 13 bases between the germline ends. Germline lookup yields CDR1 SEHNR and CDR2 FQNEAQ (reference sequence). This CDR3 contains 15 residues. The DNA for the CDR3 is TGTGCCAGCAGCTTAGCCCTAGCCGGCAGGGATACGCAGTATTTT. Translated: CASSLALAGRDTQYF.

In its sample, this clone was seen once. The genes are TRBV2 and TRBJ2-7; tentatively, D is TRBD1 (6 bases). The CDR3 consists of 14 residues. Trimming shortened V by 4 bases and J by 6 bases, and 16 bases separated the two germline ends. CDR1 SNHLY and CDR2 FYNNEI come from the germline V gene. CDR3 amino acids: CASSVRQGRGEQYF. CDR3 nucleotides: TGTGCCAGCAGTGTTCGGCAGGGGAGAGGCGAGCAGTACTTC.

V usage is TRBV14 and J usage is TRBJ2-2; no clear D gene. This CDR3 is 18 amino acids long. The V gene lost 4 bases and the J gene lost 0 bases, with 18 bases spanning the gap. Germline values: CDR1 SGHDN, CDR2 FVKESK. CDR3 in amino acids: CASSLSIFLNANTGELFF. The CDR3 DNA sequence: TGTGCCAGCAGCCTTTCCATCTTCCTGAACGCGAACACCGGGGAGCTGTTTTTT.

The chain employs TRBV15 and TRBJ2-7; 10 bases fit TRBD2. J was trimmed by 0 bases and V by 3 bases; bases with no gene match: 11. The CDR3 is 18 residues long. Germline V gene data show CDR1 as LNHNV and CDR2 as YYDKDF (reference sequence). CDR3 amino acids: CATSRGTGLALSSYEQYF. For the CDR3, the DNA is TGTGCCACCAGCAGGGGTACGGGACTAGCGCTGAGCTCCTACGAGCAGTACTTC.

The V call is TRBV19, the J call TRBJ1-1, with unresolved D. The CDR3 covers 12 residues. Trimming shortened V by 2 bases and J by 9 bases, and 10 bases separated the two germline ends. Germline V gene data show CDR1 as LNHDA and CDR2 as SQIVND (reference sequence). CDR3 residues: CASSIRTVQAFF. The CDR3 coding sequence is TGTGCCAGTAGTATAAGGACGGTTCAAGCTTTCTTT.

The J gene is TRBJ2-2, the V gene TRBV28; 11 nucleotides align to TRBD2. The CDR3 covers 16 residues. J gave up 6 bases and V 3 bases, and 6 bases lay outside the gene matches. The germline gives CDR1 MDHEN, CDR2 SYDVKM. The CDR3 nucleotides read TGTGCCAGCAGTTTGGGGATAGCGGGAGGGGCCGGGGAGCTGTTTTTT. It is translated as CASSLGIAGGAGELFF.

J is TRBJ2-1 and V is TRBV9; TRBD2 matches 10 bases. Trimming at V came to 4 bases and at J to 8 bases, leaving 9 bases not matched to a gene. The V gene's germline CDR1 is SGDLS and CDR2 YYNGEE. The CDR3 extends over 15 amino acids. Here the CDR3 DNA reads TGTGCCAGCAGCCCTGGTAGCGGGAGGTCCCATGAGCAGTTCTTC. This encodes CASSPGSGRSHEQFF.

This chain uses TRBV19 with TRBJ2-3; D uncertain. Trimming removed 7 bases at V and 2 bases at J, with 7 bases between. CDR1 and CDR2 from the germline V gene are LNHDA and SQIVND (reference sequence). The CDR3 totals 12 residues. The DNA of the CDR3 is TGTGCCAGTATTGACGCCACAGATACGCAGTATTTT. The encoded protein is CASIDATDTQYF.

This clone was observed once. The chain joins TRBV10-3 to TRBJ2-5; 9 nucleotides agree with TRBD1. This CDR3 comprises 13 residues. V lost 6 bases to trimming and J lost 5 bases; unmatched junction nucleotides: 4. In germline, CDR1 is ENHRY, CDR2 SYGVKD. CDR3 sequence: CAISPGQGETQYF. As DNA, the CDR3 is TGTGCCATCAGCCCTGGACAGGGGGAGACCCAGTACTTC.

The chain combines TRBV28 with TRBJ1-2; D is undetermined. The CDR3 runs to 14 residues. CDR1 MDHEN and CDR2 SYDVKM come from the germline V gene. With 5 bases removed from V and 2 bases from J, the gap between germline ends came to 12 bases. This CDR3 is CASSDTEPNYGYTF. In nucleotides, the CDR3 is TGTGCCAGCAGTGATACAGAGCCCAACTATGGCTACACCTTC.

This sequence joins TRBV6-5 and TRBJ2-3, with 7 bases aligning to TRBD2. Unmatched junction bases numbered 1, after V lost 5 bases and J lost 2 bases. The CDR3 totals 13 residues. In germline, CDR1 is MNHEY, CDR2 SVGAGI. The CDR3 here is CASSRDYTDTQYF. The DNA of the CDR3 is TGTGCCAGCAGTAGGGACTACACAGATACGCAGTATTTT.

V and J are TRBV5-1 and TRBJ1-5, with TRBD1 as a possible D gene (6 bases). V was cut by 0 bases and J by 4 bases, with 11 bases left in between. The length of the CDR3 is 15 residues. Germline values: CDR1 SGHRS, CDR2 YFSETQ. The CDR3 DNA follows: TGCGCCAGCAGCTTGGACGGGGGCTCGAATCAGCCCCAGCATTTT. Its translation: CASSLDGGSNQPQHF.

The J gene is TRBJ1-5, the V gene TRBV5-5; 8 bases line up with TRBD1. The CDR3 extends over 15 amino acids. Germline V gene sequence: CDR1 SGHKS, CDR2 YYEKEE (reference sequence). The V gene end was trimmed by 2 bases and the J gene end by 7 bases; junction bases not matched to a gene: 8. In nucleotides, the CDR3 is TGTGCCAGCAGCTTCGGCGACAGGGGAGGCCAGCCCCAGCATTTT. Its protein product is CASSFGDRGGQPQHF. Together with reference TRBV5-5 and TRBJ1-5, the CDR3 gives the full variable domain: DAGVTQSPTHLIKTRGQQVTLRCSPISGHKSVSWYQQVLGQGPQFIFQYYEKEERGRGNFPDRFSARQFPNYSSELNVNALLLGDSALYLCASSFGDRGGQPQHFGDGTRLSIL.

This chain joins TRBV10-3 and TRBJ1-5, with 7 nucleotides matching TRBD1. The CDR3 consists of 16 residues. Germline V gives CDR1 ENHRY, CDR2 SYGVKD. Trimming removed 0 bases from V and 6 bases from J; junction bases left unmatched: 8. The CDR3 is CAISESPRGGGQPQHF. CDR3 sequence (DNA): TGTGCCATCAGTGAGTCCCCCAGGGGGGGCGGTCAGCCCCAGCATTTT.

The chain is built from TRBV5-1 and TRBJ1-6; D is possibly TRBD1 (6 bases). V was pared by 6 bases and J by 5 bases, with 12 bases between. The V gene's germline CDR1 is SGHRS and CDR2 YFSETQ. CDR3 length: 14 residues. The CDR3 region is CASKPHRDNSPLHF. CDR3 DNA sequence: TGCGCCAGCAAGCCCCACAGGGATAATTCACCCCTCCACTTT.

The chain links TRBV28 to TRBJ1-4; D may be TRBD1 (5 bases). Between the trimmed V and J ends, which lost 6 bases and 3 bases, there was a span of 14 bases. CDR1 and CDR2 from the germline V gene are MDHEN and SYDVKM. This CDR3 spans 15 amino acids. Here the CDR3 DNA reads TGTGCCAGCAGCCCCCCTGGGACTCCTAATGAAAAACTGTTTTTT. Its protein is CASSPPGTPNEKLFF. The complete variable domain, with remaining parts taken from reference TRBV28 and TRBJ1-4, reads DVKVTQSSRYLVKRTGEKVFLECVQDMDHENMFWYRQDPGLGLRLIYFSYDVKMKEKGDIPEGYSVSREKKERFSLILESASTNQTSMYLCASSPPGTPNEKLFFGSGTQLSVL.

CDR3 DNA: TGTGCCAGCTCACCCTCACAGACCCAGTACTTC. This sequence encodes CASSPSQTQYF. The chain carries TRBV18 and TRBJ2-5; no firm D call. Germline lookup yields CDR1 KGHSH and CDR2 LQKENI. This CDR3 has 11 amino acids. The ends were cut back, 3 bases at V and 6 bases at J, with 5 bases in the middle.

This chain uses TRBV5-1 with TRBJ1-1; D might be TRBD1 (5 bases). The V gene lost 0 bases and the J gene lost 3 bases, with 12 bases spanning the gap. The CDR3 sequence is 15 residues long. Looked up from germline, CDR1 is SGHRS and CDR2 is YFSETQ. The CDR3: CASSLVLGGDTEAFF. The DNA of the CDR3 is TGCGCCAGCAGCTTGGTTCTGGGGGGAGACACTGAAGCTTTCTTT.